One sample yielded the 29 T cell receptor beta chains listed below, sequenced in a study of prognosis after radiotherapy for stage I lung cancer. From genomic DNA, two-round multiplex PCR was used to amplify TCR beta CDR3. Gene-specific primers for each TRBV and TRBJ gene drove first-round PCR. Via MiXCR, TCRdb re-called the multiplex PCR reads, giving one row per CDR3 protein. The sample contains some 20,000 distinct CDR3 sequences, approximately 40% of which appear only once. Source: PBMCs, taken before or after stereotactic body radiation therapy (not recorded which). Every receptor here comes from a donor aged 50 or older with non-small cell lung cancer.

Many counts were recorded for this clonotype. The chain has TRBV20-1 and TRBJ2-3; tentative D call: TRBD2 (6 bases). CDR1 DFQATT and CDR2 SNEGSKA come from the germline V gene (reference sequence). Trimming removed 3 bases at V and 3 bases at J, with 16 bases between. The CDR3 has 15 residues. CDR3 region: CSARPFVGGTDTQYF. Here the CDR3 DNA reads TGCAGTGCTAGGCCCTTCGTGGGAGGTACAGATACGCAGTATTTT.

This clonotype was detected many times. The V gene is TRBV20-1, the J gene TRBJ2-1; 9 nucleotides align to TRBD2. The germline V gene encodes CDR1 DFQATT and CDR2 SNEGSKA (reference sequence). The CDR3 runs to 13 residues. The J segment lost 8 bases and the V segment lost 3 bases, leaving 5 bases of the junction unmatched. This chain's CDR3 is CSASRREGHEQFF. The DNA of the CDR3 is TGCAGTGCTAGTAGGCGGGAGGGCCATGAGCAGTTCTTC.

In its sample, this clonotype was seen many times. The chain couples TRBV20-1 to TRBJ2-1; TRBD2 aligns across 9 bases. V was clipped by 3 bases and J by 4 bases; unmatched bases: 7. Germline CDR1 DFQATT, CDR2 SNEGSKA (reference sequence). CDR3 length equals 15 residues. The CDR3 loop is CSARKVAGGYNEQFF. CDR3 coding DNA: TGCAGTGCTAGGAAGGTGGCGGGAGGGTACAATGAGCAGTTCTTC.

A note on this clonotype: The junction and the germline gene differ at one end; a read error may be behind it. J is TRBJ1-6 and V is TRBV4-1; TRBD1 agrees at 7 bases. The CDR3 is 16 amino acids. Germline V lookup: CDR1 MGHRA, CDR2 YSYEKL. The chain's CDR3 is CTSSQDGTANNSPLHF. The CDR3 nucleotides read TGCACCAGCAGCCAAGATGGGACAGCGAATAATTCACCCCTCCACTTT.

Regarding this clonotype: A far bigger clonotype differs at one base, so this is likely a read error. CDR3 bases: TGTGCCAGCAGTTGGCCCCCACGATTCAGCTCCTACAATGAGCAGTTCTTC. Protein sequence: CASSWPPRFSSYNEQFF. The V gene is TRBV6-4, the J gene TRBJ2-1; unclear D gene. This CDR3 region has 17 residues. In germline, CDR1 is MRHNA, CDR2 SNTAGT. Trimming cost V 5 bases and J 0 bases, with 17 bases left between them.

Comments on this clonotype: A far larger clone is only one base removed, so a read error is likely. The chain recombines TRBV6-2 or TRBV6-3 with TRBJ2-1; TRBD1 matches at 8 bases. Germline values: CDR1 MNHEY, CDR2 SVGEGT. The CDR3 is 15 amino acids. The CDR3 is CASSDSRTGKDEKFF. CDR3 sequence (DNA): TGTGCCAGCAGTGACTCCCGGACAGGGAAGGATGAGAAGTTCTTC.

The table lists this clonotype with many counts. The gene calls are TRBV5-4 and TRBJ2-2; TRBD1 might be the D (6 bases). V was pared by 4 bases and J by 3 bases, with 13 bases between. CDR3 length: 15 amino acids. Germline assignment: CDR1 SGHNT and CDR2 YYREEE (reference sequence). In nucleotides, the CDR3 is TGTGCCAGCAGCGGGCCACAGGGTGACACCGGGGAGCTGTTTTTT. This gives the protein CASSGPQGDTGELFF.

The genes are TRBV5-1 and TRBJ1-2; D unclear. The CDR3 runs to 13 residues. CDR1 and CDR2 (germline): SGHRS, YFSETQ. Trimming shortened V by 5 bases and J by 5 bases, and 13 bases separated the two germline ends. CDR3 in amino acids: CASRSVDWYGYTF. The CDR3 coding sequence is TGCGCCAGCAGATCGGTGGACTGGTATGGCTACACCTTC.

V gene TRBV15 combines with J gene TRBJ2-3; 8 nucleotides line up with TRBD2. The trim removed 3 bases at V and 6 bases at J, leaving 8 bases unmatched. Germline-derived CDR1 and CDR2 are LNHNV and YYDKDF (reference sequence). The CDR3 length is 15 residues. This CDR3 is CATSSSSGSRDTQYF. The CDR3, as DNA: TGTGCCACCAGCAGTTCCAGCGGGAGTAGGGATACGCAGTATTTT.

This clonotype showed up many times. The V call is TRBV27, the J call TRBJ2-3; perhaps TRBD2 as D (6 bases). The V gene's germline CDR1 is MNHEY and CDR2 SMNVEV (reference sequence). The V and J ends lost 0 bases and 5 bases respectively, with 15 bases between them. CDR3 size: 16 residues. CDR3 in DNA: TGTGCCAGCAGTTTATCCTCCGCGGGATGGAGAGATACGCAGTATTTT. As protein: CASSLSSAGWRDTQYF.

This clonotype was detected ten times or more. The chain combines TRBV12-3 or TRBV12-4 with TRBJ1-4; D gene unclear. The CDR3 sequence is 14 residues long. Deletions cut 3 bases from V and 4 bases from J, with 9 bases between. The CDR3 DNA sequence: TGTGCCAGCAGTTTTGAAGGACTTAATGAAAAACTGTTTTTT. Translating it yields CASSFEGLNEKLFF.

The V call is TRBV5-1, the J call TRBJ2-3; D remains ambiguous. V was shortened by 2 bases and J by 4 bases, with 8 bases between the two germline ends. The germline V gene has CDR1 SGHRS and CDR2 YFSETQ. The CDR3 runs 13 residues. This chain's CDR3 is CASSFFRSDTQYF. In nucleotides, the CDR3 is TGCGCCAGCAGCTTCTTCAGGTCAGATACGCAGTATTTT.

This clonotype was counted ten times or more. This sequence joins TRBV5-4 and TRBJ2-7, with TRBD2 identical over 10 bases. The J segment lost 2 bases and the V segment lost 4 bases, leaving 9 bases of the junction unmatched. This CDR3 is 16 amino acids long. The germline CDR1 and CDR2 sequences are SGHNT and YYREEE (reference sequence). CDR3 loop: CASSPALAGVPYEQYF. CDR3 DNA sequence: TGTGCCAGCAGCCCGGCTCTAGCGGGAGTTCCCTACGAGCAGTACTTC.

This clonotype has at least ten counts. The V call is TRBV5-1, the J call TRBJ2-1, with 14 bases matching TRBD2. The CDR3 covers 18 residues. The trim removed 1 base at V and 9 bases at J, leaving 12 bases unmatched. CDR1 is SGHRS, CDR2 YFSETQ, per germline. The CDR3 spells CASSLSTSGRAHDSEQFF. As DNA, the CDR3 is TGCGCCAGCAGCTTGTCGACTAGCGGGAGGGCCCATGATAGTGAGCAGTTCTTC.

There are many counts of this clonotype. The CDR3 coding sequence is TGTGCCAGCAGGCCCACGGACGGCCGCACAGATACGCAGTATTTT. This codes for CASRPTDGRTDTQYF. The chain uses TRBV6-1 and TRBJ2-3; D is unclear. CDR1 and CDR2 from the germline V gene are MNHNS and SASEGT. This CDR3 is built from 15 residues. Trimming stripped 6 bases from V and 1 base from J, with 14 bases between.

The CDR3 loop reads CASSQTIDTDTQYF. DNA for the CDR3: TGTGCCAGCAGCCAAACGATAGACACAGATACGCAGTATTTT. This sequence joins TRBV4-2 and TRBJ2-3; D gene ambiguous. V was pared by 2 bases and J by 2 bases, with 8 bases between. CDR1 is LGHNA and CDR2 is YNFKEQ in the germline V gene. This CDR3 has 14 residues.

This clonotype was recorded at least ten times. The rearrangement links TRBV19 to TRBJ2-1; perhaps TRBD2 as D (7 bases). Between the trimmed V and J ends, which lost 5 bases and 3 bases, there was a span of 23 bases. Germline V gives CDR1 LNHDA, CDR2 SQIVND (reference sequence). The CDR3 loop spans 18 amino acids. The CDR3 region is CASSFSIGRGRIYNEQFF. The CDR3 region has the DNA TGTGCCAGTAGTTTTAGTATAGGGAGGGGGAGAATCTACAATGAGCAGTTCTTC.

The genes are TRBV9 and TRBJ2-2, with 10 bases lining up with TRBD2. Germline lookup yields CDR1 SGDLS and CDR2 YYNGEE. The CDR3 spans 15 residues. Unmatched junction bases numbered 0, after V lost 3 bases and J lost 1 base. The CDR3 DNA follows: TGTGCCAGCAGCGGGACTAGCGGGAACACCGGGGAGCTGTTTTTT. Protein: CASSGTSGNTGELFF.

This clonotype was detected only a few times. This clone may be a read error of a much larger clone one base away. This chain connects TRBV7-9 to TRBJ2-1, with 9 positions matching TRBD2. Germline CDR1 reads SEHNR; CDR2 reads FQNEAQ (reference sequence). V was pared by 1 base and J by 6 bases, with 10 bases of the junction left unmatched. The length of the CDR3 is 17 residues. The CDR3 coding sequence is TGTGCCAGCAGCTTAGTCGCGTCTAGCGGGATGGGCAATGAGCAGTTCTTC. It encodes CASSLVASSGMGNEQFF.

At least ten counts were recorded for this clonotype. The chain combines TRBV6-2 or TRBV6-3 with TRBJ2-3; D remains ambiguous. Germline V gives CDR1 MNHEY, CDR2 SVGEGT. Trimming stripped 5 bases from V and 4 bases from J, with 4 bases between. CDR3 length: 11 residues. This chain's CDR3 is CASSGADTQYF. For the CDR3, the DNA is TGTGCCAGCAGTGGGGCAGATACGCAGTATTTT.

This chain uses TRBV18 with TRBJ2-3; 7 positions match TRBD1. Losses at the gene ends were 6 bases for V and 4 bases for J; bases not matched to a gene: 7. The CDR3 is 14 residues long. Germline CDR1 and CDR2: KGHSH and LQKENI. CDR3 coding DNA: TGTGCCAGCTCGTCCACCACAGGGGCAGATACGCAGTATTTT. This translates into CASSSTTGADTQYF.

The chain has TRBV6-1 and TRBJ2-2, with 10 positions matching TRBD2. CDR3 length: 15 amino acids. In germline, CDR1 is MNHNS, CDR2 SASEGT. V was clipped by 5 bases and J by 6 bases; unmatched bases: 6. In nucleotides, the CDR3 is TGTGCCAGCAGTCTCTTAGCGGGAGGCCCCGGGGAGCTGTTTTTT. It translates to CASSLLAGGPGELFF.

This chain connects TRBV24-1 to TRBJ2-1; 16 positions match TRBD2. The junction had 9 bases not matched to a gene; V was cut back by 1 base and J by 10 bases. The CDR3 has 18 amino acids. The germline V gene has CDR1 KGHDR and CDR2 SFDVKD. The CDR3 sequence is CATSDFPGTSGRAREQFF. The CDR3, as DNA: TGTGCCACCAGTGATTTCCCCGGGACTAGCGGGAGGGCCAGGGAGCAGTTCTTC.

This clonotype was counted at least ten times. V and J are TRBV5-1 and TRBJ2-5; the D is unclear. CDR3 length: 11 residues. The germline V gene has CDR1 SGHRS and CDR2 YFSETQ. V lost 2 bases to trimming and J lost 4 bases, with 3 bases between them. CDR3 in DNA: TGCGCCAGCAGCTTTGGAGAGACCCAGTACTTC. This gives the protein CASSFGETQYF.

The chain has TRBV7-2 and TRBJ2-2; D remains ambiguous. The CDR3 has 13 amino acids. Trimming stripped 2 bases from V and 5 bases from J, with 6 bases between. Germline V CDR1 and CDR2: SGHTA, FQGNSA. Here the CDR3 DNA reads TGTGCCAGCAGCTTAATAGAAACCGGGGAGCTGTTTTTT. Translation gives CASSLIETGELFF. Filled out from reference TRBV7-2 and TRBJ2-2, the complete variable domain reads GAGVSQSPSNKVTEKGKDVELRCDPISGHTALYWYRQSLGQGLEFLIYFQGNSAPDKSGLPSDRFSAERTGGSVSTLTIQRTQQEDSAVYLCASSLIETGELFFGEGSRLTVL.

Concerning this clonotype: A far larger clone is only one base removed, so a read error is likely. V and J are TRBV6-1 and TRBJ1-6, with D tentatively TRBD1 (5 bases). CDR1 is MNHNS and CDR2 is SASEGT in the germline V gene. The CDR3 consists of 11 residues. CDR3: CATFQGAEALF. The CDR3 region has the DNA TGTGCCACGTTTCAGGGCGCTGAAGCTCTCTTT.

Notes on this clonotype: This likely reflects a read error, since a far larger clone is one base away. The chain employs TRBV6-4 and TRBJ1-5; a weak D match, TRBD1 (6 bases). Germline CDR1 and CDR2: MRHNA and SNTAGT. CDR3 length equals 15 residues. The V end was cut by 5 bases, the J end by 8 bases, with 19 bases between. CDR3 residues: CASSYTGGREEPQHF. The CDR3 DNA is TGTGCCAGCAGTTACACTGGGGGGCGGGAAGAGCCCCAGCATTTT.

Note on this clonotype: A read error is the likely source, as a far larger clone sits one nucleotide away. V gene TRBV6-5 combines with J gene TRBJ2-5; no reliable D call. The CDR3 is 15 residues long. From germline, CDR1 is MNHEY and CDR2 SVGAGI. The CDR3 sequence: CASQRAASYQETKYF. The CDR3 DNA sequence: TGTGCCAGTCAACGGGCAGCGAGCTACCAAGAGACCAAGTACTTC.

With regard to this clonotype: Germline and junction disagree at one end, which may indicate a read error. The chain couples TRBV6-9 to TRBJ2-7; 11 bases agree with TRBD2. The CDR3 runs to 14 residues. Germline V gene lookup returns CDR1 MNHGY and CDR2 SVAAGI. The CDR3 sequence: CATGPGLAVYEQYF. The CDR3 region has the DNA TGCGCCACAGGACCGGGACTAGCGGTCTACGAGCAGTACTTC.